This TCR beta chain was captured by sequencing in a study of T-cell memory formation after mild COVID-19. At the level of the study: TCR clusters were largely donor specific. Whole-study results and caveats: Memory from before infection featured some responding clones, which suggests cross-reactive memory joined. Contracting clones localized mainly to CM and EM when CD4+ and mainly to EMRA when CD8+.

From the 5' RACE reads, TCRdb called clonotypes with MiXCR, one entry per CDR3 protein. The table has 190,000 or so distinct CDR3 sequences, about a fifth seen once. This CDR3 contains 15 residues. Trimming pared 1 base from V and 2 bases from J, leaving 10 bases between. CDR1 is LGHDT, CDR2 YNNKEL, per germline (reference sequence). The sample holds many counts of this clonotype. Its antigen is not identified. This receptor was obtained from an adult woman who had mild COVID-19 (a few samples of this study predate the infection). Cell type and time point are not known. Sequenced input: PBMCs or a T cell subset sorted from them (not recorded which). The rearrangement links TRBV3-1 to TRBJ2-3, with D hard to call. CDR3 sequence reads: CASSQGARYTDTQYF. The CDR3 DNA follows: TGTGCCAGCAGCCAAGGAGCTAGATACACAGATACGCAGTATTTT.